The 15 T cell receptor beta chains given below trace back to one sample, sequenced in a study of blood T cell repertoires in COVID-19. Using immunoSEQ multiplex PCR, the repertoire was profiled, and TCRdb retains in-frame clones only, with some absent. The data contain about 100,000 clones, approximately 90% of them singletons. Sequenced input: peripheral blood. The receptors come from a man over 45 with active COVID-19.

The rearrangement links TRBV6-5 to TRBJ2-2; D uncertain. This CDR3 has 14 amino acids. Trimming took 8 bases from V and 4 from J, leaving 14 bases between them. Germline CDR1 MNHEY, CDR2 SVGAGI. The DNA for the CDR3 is TGTGCCAGCGGTAGAGGCGGATCCACCGGGGAGCTGTTTTTT. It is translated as CASGRGGSTGELFF.

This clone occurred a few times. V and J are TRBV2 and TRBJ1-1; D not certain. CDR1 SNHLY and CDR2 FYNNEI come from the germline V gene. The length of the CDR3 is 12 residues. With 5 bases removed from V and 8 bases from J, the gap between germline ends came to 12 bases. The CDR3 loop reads CASSRQRVEAFF. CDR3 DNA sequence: TGTGCCAGCAGTCGACAACGCGTGGAAGCTTTCTTT. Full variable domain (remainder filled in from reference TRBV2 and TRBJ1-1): EPEVTQTPSHQVTQMGQEVILRCVPISNHLYFYWYRQILGQKVEFLVSFYNNEISEKSEIFDDQFSVERPDGSNFTLKIRSTKLEDSAMYFCASSRQRVEAFFGQGTRLTVV.

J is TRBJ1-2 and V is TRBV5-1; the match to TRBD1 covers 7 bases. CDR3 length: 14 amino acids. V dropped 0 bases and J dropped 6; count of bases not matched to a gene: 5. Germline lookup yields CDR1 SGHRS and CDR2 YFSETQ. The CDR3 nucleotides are TGCGCCAGCAGCTTGGGGGACAGTACCCATGGCTACACCTTC. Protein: CASSLGDSTHGYTF.

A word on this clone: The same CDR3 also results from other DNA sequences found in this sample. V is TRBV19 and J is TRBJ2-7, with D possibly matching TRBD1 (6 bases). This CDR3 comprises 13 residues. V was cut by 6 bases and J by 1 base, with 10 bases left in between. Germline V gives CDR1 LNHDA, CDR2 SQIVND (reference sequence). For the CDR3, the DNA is TGTGCCAGTAGCCCCAGGGGTTCCTACGAGCAGTACTTC. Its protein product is CASSPRGSYEQYF. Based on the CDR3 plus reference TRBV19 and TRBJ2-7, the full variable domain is DGGITQSPKYLFRKEGQNVTLSCEQNLNHDAMYWYRQDPGQGLRLIYYSQIVNDFQKGDIAEGYSVSREKKESFPLTVTSAQKNPTAFYLCASSPRGSYEQYFGPGTRLTVT.

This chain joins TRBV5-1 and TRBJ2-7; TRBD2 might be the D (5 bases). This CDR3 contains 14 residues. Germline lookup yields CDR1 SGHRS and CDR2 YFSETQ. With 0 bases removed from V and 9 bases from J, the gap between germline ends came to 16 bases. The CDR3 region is CASSLEAGSPGQYV. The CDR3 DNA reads TGCGCCAGCAGCTTGGAGGCGGGTAGCCCTGGGCAGTACGTC.

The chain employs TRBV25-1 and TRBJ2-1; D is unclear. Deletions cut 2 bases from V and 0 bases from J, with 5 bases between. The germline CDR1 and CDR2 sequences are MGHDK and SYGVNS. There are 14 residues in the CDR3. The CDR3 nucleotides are TGTGCCAGCAGTGAAACAGCCTCCTACAATGAGCAGTTCTTC. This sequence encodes CASSETASYNEQFF.

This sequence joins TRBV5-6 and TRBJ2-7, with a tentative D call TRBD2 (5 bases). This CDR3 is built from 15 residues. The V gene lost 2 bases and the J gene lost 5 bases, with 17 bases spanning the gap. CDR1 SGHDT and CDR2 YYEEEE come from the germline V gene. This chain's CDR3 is CASSFLSRERDEQYV. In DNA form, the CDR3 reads TGTGCCAGCAGCTTTCTCAGCCGGGAACGGGACGAGCAGTACGTC.

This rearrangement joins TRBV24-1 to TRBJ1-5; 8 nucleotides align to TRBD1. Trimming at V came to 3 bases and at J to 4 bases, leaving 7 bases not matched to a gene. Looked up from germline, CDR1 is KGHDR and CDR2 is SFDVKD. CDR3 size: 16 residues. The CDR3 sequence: CATSDVRWTGNQPQHF. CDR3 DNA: TGTGCCACCAGTGATGTTAGGTGGACAGGGAATCAGCCCCAGCATTTT.

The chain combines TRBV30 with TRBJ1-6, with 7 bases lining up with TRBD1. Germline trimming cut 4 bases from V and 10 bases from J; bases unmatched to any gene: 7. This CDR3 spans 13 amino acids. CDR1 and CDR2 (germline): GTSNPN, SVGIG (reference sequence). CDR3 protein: CAWTTGGGSPLHF. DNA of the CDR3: TGTGCCTGGACGACGGGAGGGGGCTCACCCCTCCACTTT.

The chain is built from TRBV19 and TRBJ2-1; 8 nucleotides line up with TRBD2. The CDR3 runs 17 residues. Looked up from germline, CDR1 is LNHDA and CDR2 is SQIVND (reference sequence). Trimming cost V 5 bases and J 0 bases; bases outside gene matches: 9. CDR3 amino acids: CASSVSAGGSSYNEQFF. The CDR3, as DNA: TGTGCCAGTAGTGTGTCTGCGGGAGGTAGCTCCTACAATGAGCAGTTCTTC.

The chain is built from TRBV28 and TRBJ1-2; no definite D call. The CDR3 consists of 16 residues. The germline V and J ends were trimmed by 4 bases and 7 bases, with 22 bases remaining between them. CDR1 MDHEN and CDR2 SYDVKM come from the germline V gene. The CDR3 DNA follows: TGTGCCAGCAGTTCCATGAACCCCGGAGGGTATCGTGGCTACACCTTC. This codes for CASSSMNPGGYRGYTF.

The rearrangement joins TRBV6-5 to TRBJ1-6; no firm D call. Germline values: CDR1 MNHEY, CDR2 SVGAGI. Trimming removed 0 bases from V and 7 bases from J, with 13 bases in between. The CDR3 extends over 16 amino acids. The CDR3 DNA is TGTGCCAGCAGTTACTCTGATGTACAGACGAATTCACCCCTCCACTTT. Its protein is CASSYSDVQTNSPLHF.

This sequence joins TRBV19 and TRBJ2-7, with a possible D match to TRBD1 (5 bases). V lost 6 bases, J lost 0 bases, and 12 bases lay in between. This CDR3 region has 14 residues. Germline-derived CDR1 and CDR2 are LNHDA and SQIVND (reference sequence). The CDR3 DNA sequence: TGTGCCAGTAGGGTACAGGCAAACTCCTACGAGCAGTACTTC. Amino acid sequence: CASRVQANSYEQYF.

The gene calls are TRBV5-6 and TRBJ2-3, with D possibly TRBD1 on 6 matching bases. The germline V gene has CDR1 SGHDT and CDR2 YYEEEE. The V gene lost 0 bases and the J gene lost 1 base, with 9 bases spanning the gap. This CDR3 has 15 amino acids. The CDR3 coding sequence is TGTGCCAGCAGCTTGGAGGCAGGGGGCACAGATACGCAGTATTTT. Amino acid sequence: CASSLEAGGTDTQYF.

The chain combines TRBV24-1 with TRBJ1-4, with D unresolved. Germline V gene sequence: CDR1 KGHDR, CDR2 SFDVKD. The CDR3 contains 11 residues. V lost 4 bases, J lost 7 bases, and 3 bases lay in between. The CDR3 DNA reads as TGTGCCACCAGTGACAGTGAAAAACTGTTTTTT. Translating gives CATSDSEKLFF.